Below are 30 T cell receptor beta chains sequenced from a single sample in a study of PD-L1 blockade in urothelial cancer (dated 2017 in TCRdb). The library was generated by the immunoSEQ multiplex PCR assay. TCRdb provides this immuneACCESS table in a form limited to in-frame rearrangements. Some clones are lacking; in checked studies, under half of them reflect an unresolved V gene, and why the rest are absent is not known. For this sample the table gives 40,000 to 45,000 clones, of which under 95% were detected only once. The ten largest clones take up less than 8% of the sample. In light of the paper, this sample's time point label describes: peripheral blood 6 weeks after treatment start. Sequencing used PBMCs, obtained around atezolizumab (anti-PD-L1) treatment. The receptors derive from a man between 65 and 80 years old with urothelial cancer.

This sequence joins TRBV19 and TRBJ2-7; 14 nucleotides align to TRBD2. V shed 5 bases and J 8 bases; nucleotides not matched to a gene: 8. The CDR3 sequence is 15 residues long. In germline, CDR1 is LNHDA, CDR2 SQIVND (reference sequence). Here the CDR3 DNA reads TGTGCCAGTAGTCCCGGACTAGCGGGAGGTTCGAAGCAGTACTTC. It encodes CASSPGLAGGSKQYF.

V usage is TRBV28 and J usage is TRBJ1-2; D perhaps matches TRBD1 (5 bases). CDR1 and CDR2 (germline): MDHEN, SYDVKM. V lost 4 bases to trimming and J lost 4 bases, with 22 bases between them. The CDR3 sequence is 17 residues long. The CDR3 DNA follows: TGTGCCAGCAGTTCAACGCTTCAGGGAGGCGCTAGCTATGGCTACACCTTC. Protein: CASSSTLQGGASYGYTF.

This CDR3 is CASSTDRAVEKLFF. CDR3 DNA sequence: TGTGCCAGCTCAACAGACAGGGCGGTTGAAAAACTGTTTTTT. The chain combines TRBV18 with TRBJ1-4, with 7 bases that match TRBD1. The V and J ends lost 5 bases and 7 bases, in that order; junction bases with no gene match: 7. The germline V gene has CDR1 KGHSH and CDR2 LQKENI. The length of the CDR3 is 14 residues.

The chain employs TRBV11-2 and TRBJ2-5, with a tentative D call TRBD1 (6 bases). CDR3 length equals 15 residues. Trimming removed 3 bases at V and 5 bases at J, with 16 bases between. The germline V gene encodes CDR1 SGHAT and CDR2 FQNNGV. The CDR3 DNA reads TGTGCCAGCAGCTTGACGGGACACGGTGTGGAGACCCAGTACTTC. Translation gives CASSLTGHGVETQYF. Full variable domain (rest looked up from reference TRBV11-2 and TRBJ2-5): EAGVAQSPRYKIIEKRQSVAFWCNPISGHATLYWYQQILGQGPKLLIQFQNNGVVDDSQLPKDRFSAERLKGVDSTLKIQPAKLEDSAVYLCASSLTGHGVETQYFGPGTRLLVL.

Worth noting for this clone: One junction end disagrees with the germline gene, perhaps due to a read error. The V and J genes are TRBV14 and TRBJ2-5; possible D gene TRBD2, 5 bases. Germline-derived CDR1 and CDR2 are SGHDN and FVKESK. CDR3 length: 15 amino acids. The CDR3 DNA follows: TGTGCCAGCAGCCAAGATCCCCGCGGGCTCGCCACCCCGTACTTC. It specifies CASSQDPRGLATPYF.

This chain joins TRBV5-1 and TRBJ2-1; D is perhaps TRBD2 (6 bases). The CDR3 contains 15 residues. Germline CDR1 and CDR2: SGHRS and YFSETQ. Trimming cost V 0 bases and J 6 bases, with 13 bases left between them. CDR3 nucleotides: TGCGCCAGCAGCTTGGGGGGCATGGGGGGCAATGAGCAGTTCTTC. Protein sequence: CASSLGGMGGNEQFF.

This rearrangement joins TRBV6-5 to TRBJ2-1; possible D gene TRBD2, 5 bases. Trimming took off 2 bases at V and 0 bases at J, with 8 bases between the two ends. This CDR3 is built from 15 residues. From germline, CDR1 is MNHEY and CDR2 SVGAGI. For the CDR3, the DNA is TGTGCCAGCAGTTACCGGAGGAGCTCCTACAATGAGCAGTTCTTC. This encodes CASSYRRSSYNEQFF.

The chain has TRBV5-1 and TRBJ2-3; D perhaps matches TRBD1 (6 bases). CDR1 and CDR2 (germline): SGHRS, YFSETQ. Trimming stripped 3 bases from V and 0 bases from J, with 8 bases between. The CDR3 runs to 14 residues. Here the CDR3 reads CASSSQGSTDTQYF. In nucleotides, the CDR3 is TGCGCCAGCAGCTCTCAGGGGAGCACAGATACGCAGTATTTT. Full variable domain (missing parts from reference TRBV5-1 and TRBJ2-3): KAGVTQTPRYLIKTRGQQVTLSCSPISGHRSVSWYQQTPGQGLQFLFEYFSETQRNKGNFPGRFSGRQFSNSRSEMNVSTLELGDSALYLCASSSQGSTDTQYFGPGTRLTVL.

The chain employs TRBV30 and TRBJ1-6; 7 positions agree with TRBD1. CDR1 is GTSNPN, CDR2 SVGIG, per germline (reference sequence). The CDR3 length is 13 residues. V lost 5 bases to trimming and J lost 4 bases; unmatched junction nucleotides: 2. CDR3: CAWVDRYNSPLHF. CDR3 nucleotides: TGTGCCTGGGTGGACAGGTATAATTCACCCCTCCACTTT.

The rearrangement uses TRBV2 and TRBJ2-5; 8 bases align to TRBD1. This CDR3 has 15 residues. The V gene end was trimmed by 5 bases and the J gene end by 5 bases; junction bases not matched to a gene: 10. Germline CDR1 SNHLY, CDR2 FYNNEI. The CDR3 here is CASSPRTGTFETQYF. In DNA, the CDR3 is TGTGCCAGCAGTCCCCGGACAGGGACCTTCGAGACCCAGTACTTC.

The V and J genes are TRBV10-1 and TRBJ2-1; D might be TRBD2 (6 bases). The CDR3 spans 15 residues. Germline lookup yields CDR1 WNHNN and CDR2 SYGVQD (reference sequence). The V and J ends lost 5 bases and 7 bases respectively, with 18 bases between them. CDR3 sequence reads: CASSPRGGFGNEQFF. The CDR3 nucleotides read TGCGCCAGCAGTCCGCGAGGAGGGTTTGGAAATGAGCAGTTCTTC.

There are a few counts of this clone. The chain is built from TRBV7-9 and TRBJ1-2; D is unresolved. CDR1 is SEHNR and CDR2 is FQNEAQ in the germline V gene (reference sequence). CDR3 size: 11 residues. With 0 bases removed from V and 8 bases from J, the gap between germline ends came to 4 bases. The CDR3 protein is CASSLAEGYTF. CDR3 coding DNA: TGTGCCAGCAGCTTAGCGGAGGGCTACACCTTC. Using reference TRBV7-9 and TRBJ1-2 for the parts outside the CDR3, the full variable domain is DTGVSQNPRHKITKRGQNVTFRCDPISEHNRLYWYRQTLGQGPEFLTYFQNEAQLEKSRLLSDRFSAERPKGSFSTLEIQRTEQGDSAMYLCASSLAEGYTFGSGTRLTVV.

The chain employs TRBV2 and TRBJ1-5; 7 nucleotides match TRBD1. CDR1 and CDR2 from the germline V gene are SNHLY and FYNNEI. V lost 5 bases and J lost 6; bases outside the gene matches: 10. The CDR3 contains 15 residues. The CDR3 protein is CASSLEGARGQPQHF. CDR3 bases: TGTGCCAGCAGTCTAGAGGGGGCGCGAGGTCAGCCCCAGCATTTT.

The chain couples TRBV5-1 to TRBJ2-5, with 8 positions matching TRBD2. Germline CDR1 reads SGHRS; CDR2 reads YFSETQ. J was trimmed by 4 bases and V by 5 bases; bases with no gene match: 7. This CDR3 spans 14 amino acids. CDR3 sequence reads: CASSLGRGLETQYF. The CDR3 region has the DNA TGCGCCAGCAGTCTCGGGAGGGGACTAGAGACCCAGTACTTC. Complete variable domain (other parts from reference TRBV5-1 and TRBJ2-5): KAGVTQTPRYLIKTRGQQVTLSCSPISGHRSVSWYQQTPGQGLQFLFEYFSETQRNKGNFPGRFSGRQFSNSRSEMNVSTLELGDSALYLCASSLGRGLETQYFGPGTRLLVL.

V and J are TRBV5-6 and TRBJ1-1; D might be TRBD1 (6 bases). V was trimmed by 0 bases and J by 1 base, leaving 10 bases between them. Germline V CDR1 and CDR2: SGHDT, YYEEEE. The CDR3 runs to 15 residues. The CDR3 DNA follows: TGTGCCAGCAGCTTGGGGCAGGGGAGGAACACTGAAGCTTTCTTT. Translating it yields CASSLGQGRNTEAFF. Drawing the rest from reference TRBV5-6 and TRBJ1-1, the complete variable domain is DAGVTQSPTHLIKTRGQQVTLRCSPKSGHDTVSWYQQALGQGPQFIFQYYEEEERQRGNFPDRFSGHQFPNYSSELNVNALLLGDSALYLCASSLGQGRNTEAFFGQGTRLTVV.

The chain couples TRBV5-1 to TRBJ1-1, with a weak D call TRBD1 (5 bases). Germline V CDR1 and CDR2: SGHRS, YFSETQ. CDR3 length: 13 amino acids. V lost 1 base and J 4 bases, leaving 8 bases between the germline ends. For the CDR3, the DNA is TGCGCCAGCAGCTTGACCGACAGCACTGAAGCTTTCTTT. Its translation is CASSLTDSTEAFF.

The gene calls are TRBV6-5 and TRBJ2-6; 8 bases fit TRBD1. CDR1 MNHEY and CDR2 SVGAGI come from the germline V gene. The CDR3 consists of 15 residues. Trimming took 6 bases from V and 2 from J; bases not matched to a gene: 3. The CDR3 bases are TGTGCCAGCAGCCAACAGGGGGCTGGGGCCAACGTCCTGACTTTC. Amino acids: CASSQQGAGANVLTF.

The genes are TRBV19 and TRBJ1-5; 11 nucleotides align to TRBD1. Germline loops: CDR1 LNHDA, CDR2 SQIVND (reference sequence). The trim removed 7 bases at V and 0 bases at J, leaving 8 bases unmatched. This CDR3 has 17 residues. The CDR3 DNA is TGTGCCAGTACCAGGACAGGGGGCCAGGATAGCAATCAGCCCCAGCATTTT. Residues: CASTRTGGQDSNQPQHF.

The V call is TRBV5-6, the J call TRBJ1-4, with D possibly being TRBD1 (5 bases). The germline gives CDR1 SGHDT, CDR2 YYEEEE. The V end lost 3 bases, the J end lost 10 bases, and 16 bases lay between the germline ends. The length of the CDR3 is 14 residues. Here the CDR3 DNA reads TGTGCCAGCAGCTCGGGAGTCAGGGAAGGAAAACTGTTTTTT. It encodes CASSSGVREGKLFF.

This clone has just one count. This sequence joins TRBV19 and TRBJ2-1; possible D gene TRBD2, 6 bases. Germline values: CDR1 LNHDA, CDR2 SQIVND (reference sequence). Trimming took 7 bases from V and 7 from J, leaving 20 bases between them. The CDR3 contains 15 residues. CDR3 loop: CASTPAGRQRNEQFF. The CDR3 coding sequence is TGTGCCAGTACCCCGGCAGGGAGGCAAAGGAATGAGCAGTTCTTC.

The chain couples TRBV7-6 to TRBJ2-6, with D perhaps matching TRBD1 (6 bases). Germline lookup yields CDR1 SGHVS and CDR2 FNYEAQ. Trimming left V 1 base short and J 3 bases short, with 13 bases between. This CDR3 comprises 17 residues. CDR3 in amino acids: CASSLVGYRVGANVLTF. DNA of the CDR3: TGTGCCAGCAGCTTAGTAGGCTACAGGGTTGGGGCCAACGTCCTGACTTTC.

The chain couples TRBV9 to TRBJ2-2, with 11 bases fitting TRBD2. Germline trimming cut 2 bases from V and 6 bases from J; bases unmatched to any gene: 3. Germline values: CDR1 SGDLS, CDR2 YYNGEE. The CDR3 has 15 residues. Here the CDR3 reads CASSVLAGGAGELFF. The CDR3 DNA reads TGTGCCAGCAGCGTTCTAGCGGGAGGCGCCGGGGAGCTGTTTTTT.

The count of this clone is one. V is TRBV18 and J is TRBJ2-1, with a tentative D call TRBD2 (5 bases). Germline V CDR1 and CDR2: KGHSH, LQKENI. The V end lost 0 bases, the J end lost 5 bases, and 11 bases lay between the germline ends. The CDR3 extends over 15 amino acids. The CDR3 is CASSPPLRGNNEQFF. CDR3 in DNA: TGTGCCAGCTCACCACCTCTTCGGGGAAACAATGAGCAGTTCTTC. The full variable domain, its missing parts supplied by reference TRBV18 and TRBJ2-1, is NAGVMQNPRHLVRRRGQEARLRCSPMKGHSHVYWYRQLPEEGLKFMVYLQKENIIDESGMPKERFSAEFPKEGPSILRIQQVVRGDSAAYFCASSPPLRGNNEQFFGPGTRLTVL.

The chain couples TRBV10-2 to TRBJ1-1, with D perhaps TRBD1 (6 bases). The CDR3 spans 13 residues. Between the trimmed V and J ends, which lost 7 bases and 6 bases, there was a span of 15 bases. CDR1 is WSHSY and CDR2 is SAAADI in the germline V gene. The CDR3 DNA follows: TGCGCCAGCACCCCGACAGGCAGGGCTGAAGCTTTCTTT. Amino acid sequence: CASTPTGRAEAFF.

The chain employs TRBV29-1 and TRBJ2-7; 9 bases agree with TRBD1. The CDR3 consists of 14 residues. Germline V gene data show CDR1 as SQVTM and CDR2 as ANQGSEA. Unmatched junction bases numbered 13, after V lost 7 bases and J lost 6 bases. The chain's CDR3 is CSAIDRDRVGEQYF. The CDR3 DNA reads as TGCAGCGCCATAGACCGGGACAGGGTCGGCGAGCAGTACTTC.

The chain couples TRBV7-8 to TRBJ2-7, with TRBD2 matching 11 bases. The CDR3 spans 15 residues. V was clipped by 1 base and J by 4 bases; unmatched bases: 3. CDR1 is SGHVS, CDR2 FQNEAQ, per germline. The CDR3 here is CASSLGGLAVYEQYF. The DNA of the CDR3 is TGTGCCAGCAGCTTAGGGGGACTAGCGGTGTACGAGCAGTACTTC.

The chain recombines TRBV19 with TRBJ1-2; 7 nucleotides line up with TRBD1. This CDR3 spans 13 amino acids. V lost 3 bases and J lost 4; bases outside the gene matches: 2. Germline V gene lookup returns CDR1 LNHDA and CDR2 SQIVND (reference sequence). CDR3 nucleotides: TGTGCCAGTAGTATGGACAGGACCTATGGCTACACCTTC. Translating gives CASSMDRTYGYTF.

The V and J genes are TRBV28 and TRBJ1-2; 8 nucleotides align to TRBD1. CDR1 is MDHEN and CDR2 is SYDVKM in the germline V gene. This CDR3 is built from 13 residues. V dropped 6 bases and J dropped 7; count of bases not matched to a gene: 7. The chain's CDR3 is CASSETGGSGYTF. CDR3 in DNA: TGTGCCAGCAGCGAAACAGGGGGTTCTGGCTACACCTTC.

This chain joins TRBV29-1 and TRBJ2-3; 10 bases match TRBD2. The ends lost 8 bases at V and 3 bases at J; junction bases unmatched: 11. This CDR3 is 15 amino acids long. Germline V lookup: CDR1 SQVTM, CDR2 ANQGSEA. The DNA for the CDR3 is TGCAGCCTAACGGACCTAGCGGGAGCGACAGATACGCAGTATTTT. Translation gives CSLTDLAGATDTQYF.

V usage is TRBV28 and J usage is TRBJ1-2; D not certain. V dropped 3 bases and J dropped 7 bases, with 12 bases sitting between them. The germline gives CDR1 MDHEN, CDR2 SYDVKM. The CDR3 loop spans 13 amino acids. The CDR3 loop reads CASSLAEVFGYTF. CDR3 in DNA: TGTGCCAGCAGTTTGGCGGAGGTCTTTGGCTACACCTTC.